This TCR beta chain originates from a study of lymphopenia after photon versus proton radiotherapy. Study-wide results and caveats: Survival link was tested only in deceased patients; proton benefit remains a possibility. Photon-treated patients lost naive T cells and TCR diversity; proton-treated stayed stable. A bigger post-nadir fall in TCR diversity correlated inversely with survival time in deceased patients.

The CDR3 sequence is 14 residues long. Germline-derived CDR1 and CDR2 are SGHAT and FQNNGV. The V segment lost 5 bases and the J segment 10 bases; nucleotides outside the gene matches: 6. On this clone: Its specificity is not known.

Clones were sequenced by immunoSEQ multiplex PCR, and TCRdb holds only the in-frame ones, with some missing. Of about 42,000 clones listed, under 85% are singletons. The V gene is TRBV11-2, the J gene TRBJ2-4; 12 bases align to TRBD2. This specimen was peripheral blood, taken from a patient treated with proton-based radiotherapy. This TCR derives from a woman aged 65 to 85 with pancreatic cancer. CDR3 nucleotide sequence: TGTGCCAGCAGCCCAGGACTAGCGGGACCTATTCAGTACTTC. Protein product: CASSPGLAGPIQYF.